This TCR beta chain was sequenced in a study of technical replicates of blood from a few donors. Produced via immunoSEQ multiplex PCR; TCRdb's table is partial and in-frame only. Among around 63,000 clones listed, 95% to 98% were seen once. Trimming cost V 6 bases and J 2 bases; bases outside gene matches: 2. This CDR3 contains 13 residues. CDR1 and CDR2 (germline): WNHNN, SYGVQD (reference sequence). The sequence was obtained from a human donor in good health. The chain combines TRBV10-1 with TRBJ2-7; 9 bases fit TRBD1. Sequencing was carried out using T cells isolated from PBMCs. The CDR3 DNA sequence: TGCGCCAGCAGCAGGACAGGGGCCTACGAGCAGTACTTC. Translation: CASSRTGAYEQYF.